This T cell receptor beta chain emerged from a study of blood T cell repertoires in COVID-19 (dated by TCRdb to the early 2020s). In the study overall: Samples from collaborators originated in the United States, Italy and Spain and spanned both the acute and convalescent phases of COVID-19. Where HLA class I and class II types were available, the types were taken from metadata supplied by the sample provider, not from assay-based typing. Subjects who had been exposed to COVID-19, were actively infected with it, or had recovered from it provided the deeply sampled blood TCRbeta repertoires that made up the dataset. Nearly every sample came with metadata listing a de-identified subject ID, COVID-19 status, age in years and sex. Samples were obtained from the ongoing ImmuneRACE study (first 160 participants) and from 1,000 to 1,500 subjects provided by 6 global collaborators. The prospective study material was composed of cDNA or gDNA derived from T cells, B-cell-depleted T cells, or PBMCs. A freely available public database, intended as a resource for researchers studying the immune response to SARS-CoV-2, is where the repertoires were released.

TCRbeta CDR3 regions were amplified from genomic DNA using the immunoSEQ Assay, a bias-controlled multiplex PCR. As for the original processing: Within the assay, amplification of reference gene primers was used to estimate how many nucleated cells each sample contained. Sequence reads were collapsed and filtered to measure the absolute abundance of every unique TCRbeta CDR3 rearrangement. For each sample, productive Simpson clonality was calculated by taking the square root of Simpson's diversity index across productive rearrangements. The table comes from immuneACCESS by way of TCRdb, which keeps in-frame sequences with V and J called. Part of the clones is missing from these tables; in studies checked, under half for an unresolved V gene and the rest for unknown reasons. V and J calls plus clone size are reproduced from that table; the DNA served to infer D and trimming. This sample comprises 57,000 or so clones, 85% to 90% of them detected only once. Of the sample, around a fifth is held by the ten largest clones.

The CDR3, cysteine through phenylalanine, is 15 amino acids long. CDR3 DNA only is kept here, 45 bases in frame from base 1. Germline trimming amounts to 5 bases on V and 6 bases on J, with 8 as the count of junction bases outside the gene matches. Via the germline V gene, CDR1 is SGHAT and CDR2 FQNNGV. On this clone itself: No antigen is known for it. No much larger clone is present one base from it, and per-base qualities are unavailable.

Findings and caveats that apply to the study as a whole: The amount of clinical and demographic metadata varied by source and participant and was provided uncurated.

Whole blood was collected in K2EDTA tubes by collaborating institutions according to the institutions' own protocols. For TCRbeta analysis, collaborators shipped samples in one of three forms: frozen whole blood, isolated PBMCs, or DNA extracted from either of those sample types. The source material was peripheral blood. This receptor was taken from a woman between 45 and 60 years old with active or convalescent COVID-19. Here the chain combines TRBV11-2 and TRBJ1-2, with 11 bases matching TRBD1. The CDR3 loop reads CASSPGRGQGDGYTF. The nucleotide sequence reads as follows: TGTGCCAGCAGCCCCGGTAGGGGACAGGGGGATGGCTACACCTTC.